Given below is one T cell receptor beta chain in context. Its target is not known. Repertoires were generated with immunoSEQ multiplex PCR, while TCRdb's copy carries only in-frame clones and drops some. Among some 1,400,000 clones listed, around 97% were seen once. The data originate from a study of shared clonotypes between healthy human individuals. General study points: In a few donors, around 5% of naive CD4 clonotypes appeared in common.

CDR1 is SQVTM, CDR2 ANQGSEA, per germline. J was trimmed by 2 bases and V by 3 bases; bases with no gene match: 9. This CDR3 has 16 amino acids. The sequence derives from a man aged 30 to 39 in good health. Sequencing was done on a sample of naive CD4+ T cells sorted from blood. The subset: CD45RA+ positively selected. V usage is TRBV29-1 and J usage is TRBJ2-1; the match to TRBD2 covers 8 bases. The CDR3 region is CSVEGDDGRAYNEQFF. The CDR3 coding sequence is TGCAGCGTTGAGGGGGACGACGGGAGGGCCTACAATGAGCAGTTCTTC.